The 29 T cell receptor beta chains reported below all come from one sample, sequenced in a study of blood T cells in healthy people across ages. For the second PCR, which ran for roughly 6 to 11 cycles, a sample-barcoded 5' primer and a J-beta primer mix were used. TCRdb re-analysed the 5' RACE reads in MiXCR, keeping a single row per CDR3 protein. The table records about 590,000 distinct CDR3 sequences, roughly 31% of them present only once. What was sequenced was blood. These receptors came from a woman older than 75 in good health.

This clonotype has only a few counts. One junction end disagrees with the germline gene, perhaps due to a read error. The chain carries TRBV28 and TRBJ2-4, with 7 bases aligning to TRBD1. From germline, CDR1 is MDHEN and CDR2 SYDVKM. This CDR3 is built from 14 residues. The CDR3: CASSLGQVKNIRYF. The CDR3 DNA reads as TGTGCCAGCAGTTTAGGACAGGTCAAAAACATTCGGTACTTC. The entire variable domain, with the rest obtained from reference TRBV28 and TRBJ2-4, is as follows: DVKVTQSSRYLVKRTGEKVFLECVQDMDHENMFWYRQDPGLGLRLIYFSYDVKMKEKGDIPEGYSVSREKKERFSLILESASTNQTSMYLCASSLGQVKNIRYFGAGTRLSVL.

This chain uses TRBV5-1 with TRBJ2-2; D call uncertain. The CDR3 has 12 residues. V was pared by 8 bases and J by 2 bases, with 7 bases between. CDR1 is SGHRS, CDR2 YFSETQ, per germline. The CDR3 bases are TGCGCCAGTTCAGTAAACACCGGGGAGCTGTTTTTT. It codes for CASSVNTGELFF. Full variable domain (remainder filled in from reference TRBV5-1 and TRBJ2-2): KAGVTQTPRYLIKTRGQQVTLSCSPISGHRSVSWYQQTPGQGLQFLFEYFSETQRNKGNFPGRFSGRQFSNSRSEMNVSTLELGDSALYLCASSVNTGELFFGEGSRLTVL.

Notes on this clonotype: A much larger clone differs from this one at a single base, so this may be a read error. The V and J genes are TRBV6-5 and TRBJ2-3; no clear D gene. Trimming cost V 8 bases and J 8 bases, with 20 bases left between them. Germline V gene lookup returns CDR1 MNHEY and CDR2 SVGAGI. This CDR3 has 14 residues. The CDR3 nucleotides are TGTGCCAGCGCTGTTTCCGCGAGCGCAGGTACGCAGTATTTT. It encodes CASAVSASAGTQYF.

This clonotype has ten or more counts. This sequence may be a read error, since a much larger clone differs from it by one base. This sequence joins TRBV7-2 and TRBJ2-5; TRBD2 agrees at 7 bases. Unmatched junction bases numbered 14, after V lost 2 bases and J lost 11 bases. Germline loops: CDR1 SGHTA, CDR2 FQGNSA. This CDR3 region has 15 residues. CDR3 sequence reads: CASSLSGSGGREQYF. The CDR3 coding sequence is TGTGCCAGCAGCTTAAGCGGGTCGGGGGGACGGGAGCAGTACTTC.

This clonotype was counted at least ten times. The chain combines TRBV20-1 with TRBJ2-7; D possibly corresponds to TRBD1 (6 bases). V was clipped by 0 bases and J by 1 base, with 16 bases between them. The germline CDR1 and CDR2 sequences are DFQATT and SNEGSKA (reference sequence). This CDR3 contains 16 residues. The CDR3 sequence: CSARDPSRGVSYEQYF. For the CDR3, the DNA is TGCAGTGCTAGAGATCCCAGCAGGGGAGTATCCTACGAGCAGTACTTC.

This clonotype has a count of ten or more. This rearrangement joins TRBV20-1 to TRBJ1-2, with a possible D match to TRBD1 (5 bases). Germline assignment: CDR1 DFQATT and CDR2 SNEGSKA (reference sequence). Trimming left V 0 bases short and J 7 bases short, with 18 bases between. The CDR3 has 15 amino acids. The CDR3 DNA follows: TGCAGTGCTAGAGATCCCATTCGGGGGGTTGGTGGCTACACCTTC. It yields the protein CSARDPIRGVGGYTF.

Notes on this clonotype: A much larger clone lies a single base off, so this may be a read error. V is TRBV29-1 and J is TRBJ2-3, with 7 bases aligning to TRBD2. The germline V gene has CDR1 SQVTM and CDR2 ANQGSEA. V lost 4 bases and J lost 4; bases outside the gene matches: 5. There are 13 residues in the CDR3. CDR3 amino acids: CSVAELASDTQYF. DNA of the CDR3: TGCAGCGTTGCTGAACTAGCGTCAGATACGCAGTATTTT.

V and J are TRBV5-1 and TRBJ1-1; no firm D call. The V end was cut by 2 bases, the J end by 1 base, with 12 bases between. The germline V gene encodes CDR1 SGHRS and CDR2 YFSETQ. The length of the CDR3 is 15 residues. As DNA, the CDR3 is TGCGCCAGCAGCTTCTTCCCCCGCGAGAACACTGAAGCTTTCTTT. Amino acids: CASSFFPRENTEAFF.

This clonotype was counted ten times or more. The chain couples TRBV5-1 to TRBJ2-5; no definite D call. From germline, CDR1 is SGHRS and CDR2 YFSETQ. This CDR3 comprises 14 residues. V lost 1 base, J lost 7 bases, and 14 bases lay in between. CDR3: CASSLQPGRVTQYF. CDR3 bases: TGCGCCAGCAGCTTGCAGCCGGGCCGGGTGACCCAGTACTTC.

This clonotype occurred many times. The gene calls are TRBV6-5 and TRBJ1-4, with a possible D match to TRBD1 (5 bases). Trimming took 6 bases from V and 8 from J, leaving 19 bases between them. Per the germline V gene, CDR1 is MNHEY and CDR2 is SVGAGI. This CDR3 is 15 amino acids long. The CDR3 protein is CASRPPGPRGEKLFF. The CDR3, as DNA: TGTGCCAGCAGACCCCCGGGGCCCCGGGGGGAAAAACTGTTTTTT.

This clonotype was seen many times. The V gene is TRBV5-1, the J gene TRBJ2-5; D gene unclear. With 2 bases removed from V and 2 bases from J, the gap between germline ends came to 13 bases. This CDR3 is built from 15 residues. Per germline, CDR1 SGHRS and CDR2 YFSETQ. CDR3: CASSFLVGPQETQYF. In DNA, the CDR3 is TGCGCCAGCAGCTTCCTAGTAGGGCCTCAAGAGACCCAGTACTTC.

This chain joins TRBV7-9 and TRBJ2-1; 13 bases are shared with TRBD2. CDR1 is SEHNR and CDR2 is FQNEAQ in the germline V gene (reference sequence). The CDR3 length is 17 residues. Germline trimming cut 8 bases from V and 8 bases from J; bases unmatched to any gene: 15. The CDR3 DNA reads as TGTGCCAGCGACGAGTTACTAGCGGGGGGGCGGATCGATGAGCAGTTCTTC. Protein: CASDELLAGGRIDEQFF.

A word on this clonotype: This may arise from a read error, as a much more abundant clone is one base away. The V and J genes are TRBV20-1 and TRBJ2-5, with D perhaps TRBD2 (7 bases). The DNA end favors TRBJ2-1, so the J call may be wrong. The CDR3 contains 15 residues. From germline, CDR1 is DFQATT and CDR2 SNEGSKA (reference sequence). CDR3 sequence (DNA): TGCAGTGCTCCTGGGGGGGGCCGGTACCAAGAGACCCAGTTCTTC. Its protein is CSAPGGGRYQETQFF.

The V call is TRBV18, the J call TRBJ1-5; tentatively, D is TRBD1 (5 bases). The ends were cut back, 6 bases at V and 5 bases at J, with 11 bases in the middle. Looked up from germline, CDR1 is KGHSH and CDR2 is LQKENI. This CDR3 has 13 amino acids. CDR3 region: CASSDSEDQPQHF. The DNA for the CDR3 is TGTGCCAGCTCCGACAGTGAGGATCAGCCCCAGCATTTT.

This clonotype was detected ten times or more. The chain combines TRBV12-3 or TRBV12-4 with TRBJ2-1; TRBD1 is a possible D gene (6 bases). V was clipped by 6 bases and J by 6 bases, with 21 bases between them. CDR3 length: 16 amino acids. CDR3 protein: CASSLLGTPPGNEQFF. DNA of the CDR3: TGTGCCAGCAGCCTCCTCGGGACACCTCCGGGCAATGAGCAGTTCTTC.

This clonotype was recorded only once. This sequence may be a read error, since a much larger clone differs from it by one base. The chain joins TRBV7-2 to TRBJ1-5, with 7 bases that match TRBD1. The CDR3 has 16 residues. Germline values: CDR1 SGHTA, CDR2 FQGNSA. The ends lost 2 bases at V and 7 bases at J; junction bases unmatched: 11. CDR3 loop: CTSSLRGQNYGQPQHF. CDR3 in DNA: TGTACCAGCAGCTTACGGGGACAGAACTATGGACAGCCCCAGCATTTT.

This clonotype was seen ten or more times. CDR3 sequence reads: CASSLAQQGGSGYTF. Here the CDR3 DNA reads TGTGCCAGCAGCTTAGCGCAACAGGGAGGATCTGGCTACACCTTC. The chain is built from TRBV7-2 and TRBJ1-2; D is perhaps TRBD1 (6 bases). Germline CDR1 SGHTA, CDR2 FQGNSA. This CDR3 is built from 15 residues. V was trimmed by 0 bases and J by 7 bases, leaving 15 bases between them.

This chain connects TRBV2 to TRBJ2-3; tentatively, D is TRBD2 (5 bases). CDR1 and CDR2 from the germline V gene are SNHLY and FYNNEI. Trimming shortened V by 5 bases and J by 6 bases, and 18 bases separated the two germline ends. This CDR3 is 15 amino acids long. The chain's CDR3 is CASSYSGTAGDTQYF. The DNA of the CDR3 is TGTGCCAGCAGTTACTCGGGAACCGCTGGGGATACGCAGTATTTT.

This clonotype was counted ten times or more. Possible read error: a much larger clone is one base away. This CDR3 reads CATRTSGGAYEQYF. CDR3 DNA: TGTGCCACCCGGACTAGCGGGGGGGCGTATGAGCAGTACTTC. The chain links TRBV10-3 to TRBJ2-5, with 15 bases identical to TRBD2. The V segment lost 10 bases and the J segment 11 bases; nucleotides outside the gene matches: 11. This CDR3 has 14 residues. Looked up from germline, CDR1 is ENHRY and CDR2 is SYGVKD.

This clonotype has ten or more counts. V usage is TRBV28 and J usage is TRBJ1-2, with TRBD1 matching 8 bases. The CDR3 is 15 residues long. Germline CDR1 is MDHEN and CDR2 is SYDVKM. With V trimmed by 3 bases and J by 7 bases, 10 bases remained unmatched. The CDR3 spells CASSLPHGQGGGYTF. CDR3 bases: TGTGCCAGCAGTTTGCCCCACGGACAGGGAGGTGGCTACACCTTC.

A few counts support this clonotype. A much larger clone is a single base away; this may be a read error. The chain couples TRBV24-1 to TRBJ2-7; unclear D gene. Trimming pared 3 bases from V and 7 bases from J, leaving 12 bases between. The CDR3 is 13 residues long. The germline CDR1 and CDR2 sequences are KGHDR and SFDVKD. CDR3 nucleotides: TGTGCCACCAGTGATACAGCATACAATGAGCAGTACTTC. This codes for CATSDTAYNEQYF.

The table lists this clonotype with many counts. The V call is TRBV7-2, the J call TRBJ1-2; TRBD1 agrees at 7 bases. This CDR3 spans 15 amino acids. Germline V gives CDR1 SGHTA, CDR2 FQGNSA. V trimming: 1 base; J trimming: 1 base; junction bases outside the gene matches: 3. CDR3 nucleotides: TGTGCCAGCAGCTTAGTGGGACAGAGTAACTATGGCTACACCTTC. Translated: CASSLVGQSNYGYTF.

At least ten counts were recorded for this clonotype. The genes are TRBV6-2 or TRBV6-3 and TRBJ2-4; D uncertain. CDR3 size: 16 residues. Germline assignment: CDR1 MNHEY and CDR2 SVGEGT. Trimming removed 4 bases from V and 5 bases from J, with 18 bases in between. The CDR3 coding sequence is TGTGCCAGCAGTTCCGGCCTCGGATTTTTGGAAAACATTCAGTACTTC. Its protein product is CASSSGLGFLENIQYF.

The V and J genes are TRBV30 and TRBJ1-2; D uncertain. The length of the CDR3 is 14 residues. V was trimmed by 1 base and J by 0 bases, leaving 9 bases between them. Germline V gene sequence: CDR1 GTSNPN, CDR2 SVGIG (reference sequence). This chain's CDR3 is CAWSAARTNYGYTF. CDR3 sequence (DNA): TGTGCCTGGAGTGCGGCCCGTACTAACTATGGCTACACCTTC. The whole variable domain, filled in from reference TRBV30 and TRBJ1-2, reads SQTIHQWPATLVQPVGSPLSLECTVEGTSNPNLYWYRQAAGRGLQLLFYSVGIGQISSEVPQNLSASRPQDRQFILSSKKLLLSDSGFYLCAWSAARTNYGYTFGSGTRLTVV.

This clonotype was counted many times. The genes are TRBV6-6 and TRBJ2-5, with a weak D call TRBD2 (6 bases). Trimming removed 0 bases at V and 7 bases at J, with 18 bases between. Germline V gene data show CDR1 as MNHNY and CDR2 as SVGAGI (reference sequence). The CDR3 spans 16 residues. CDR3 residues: CASSYSTPRLDSTQYF. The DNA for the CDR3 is TGTGCCAGCAGTTACTCCACTCCAAGACTAGACTCGACCCAGTACTTC.

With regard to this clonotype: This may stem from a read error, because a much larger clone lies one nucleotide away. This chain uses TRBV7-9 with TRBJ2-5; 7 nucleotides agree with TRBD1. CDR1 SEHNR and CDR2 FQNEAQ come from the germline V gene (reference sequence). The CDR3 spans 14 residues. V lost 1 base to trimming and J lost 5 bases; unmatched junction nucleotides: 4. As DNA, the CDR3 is TGTGCCAGCAGCTTAGAGACAGGGCGGGAGACCCAGTACTTC. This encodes CASSLETGRETQYF. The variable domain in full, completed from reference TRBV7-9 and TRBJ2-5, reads DTGVSQNPRHKITKRGQNVTFRCDPISEHNRLYWYRQTLGQGPEFLTYFQNEAQLEKSRLLSDRFSAERPKGSFSTLEIQRTEQGDSAMYLCASSLETGRETQYFGPGTRLLVL.

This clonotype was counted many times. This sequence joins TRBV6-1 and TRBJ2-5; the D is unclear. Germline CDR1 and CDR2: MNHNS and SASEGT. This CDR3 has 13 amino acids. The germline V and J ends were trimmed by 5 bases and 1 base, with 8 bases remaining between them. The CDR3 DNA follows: TGTGCCAGCAGTTTTGACTTCCAAGAGACCCAGTACTTC. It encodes CASSFDFQETQYF.

The CDR3 loop reads CASSQEAQQGRAGNTIYF. The CDR3 coding sequence is TGTGCCAGCAGCCAAGAAGCACAACAGGGGAGGGCTGGAAACACCATATATTTT. The chain recombines TRBV4-2 with TRBJ1-3, with 7 bases lining up with TRBD1. Germline CDR1 is LGHNA and CDR2 is YNFKEQ. This CDR3 has 18 residues. J gave up 2 bases and V 0 bases, and 10 bases lay outside the gene matches.

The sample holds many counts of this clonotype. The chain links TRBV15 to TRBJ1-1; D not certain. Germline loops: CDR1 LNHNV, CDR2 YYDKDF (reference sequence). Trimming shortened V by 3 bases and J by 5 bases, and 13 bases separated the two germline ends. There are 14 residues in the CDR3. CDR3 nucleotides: TGTGCCACCAGCAGCCGATCCGGGTTTACTGAAGCTTTCTTT. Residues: CATSSRSGFTEAFF.